Sequencing of this TCR beta chain was carried out in a study of shared clonotypes between healthy human individuals. The CDR3 extends over 14 amino acids. Germline CDR1 and CDR2: SGHAT and FQNNGV. The ends were cut back, 0 bases at V and 4 bases at J, with 7 bases in the middle. The study's findings and limits: Donor scarcity curtailed the genetic and exposure-history diversity represented herein.

Note on this clone: The antigen remains unidentified.

Several immunoSEQ plates held equal portions of the genomic DNA taken from each subset. Produced via immunoSEQ multiplex PCR; TCRdb's table is partial and in-frame only. Of approximately 980,000 clones detected, approximately 80% appear once; the ten largest clones hold approximately 1.5%. Sequenced: memory CD4+ T cells sorted from blood. Subset in this sample: CD45RA-negative fraction. This TCR derives from a man aged 18 to 35 in good health. The chain uses TRBV11-2 and TRBJ1-3; the D gene is possibly TRBD1 (5 bases). This CDR3 reads CASSLDGTGNTIYF. CDR3 DNA: TGTGCCAGCAGCTTAGACGGGACCGGAAACACCATATATTTT.